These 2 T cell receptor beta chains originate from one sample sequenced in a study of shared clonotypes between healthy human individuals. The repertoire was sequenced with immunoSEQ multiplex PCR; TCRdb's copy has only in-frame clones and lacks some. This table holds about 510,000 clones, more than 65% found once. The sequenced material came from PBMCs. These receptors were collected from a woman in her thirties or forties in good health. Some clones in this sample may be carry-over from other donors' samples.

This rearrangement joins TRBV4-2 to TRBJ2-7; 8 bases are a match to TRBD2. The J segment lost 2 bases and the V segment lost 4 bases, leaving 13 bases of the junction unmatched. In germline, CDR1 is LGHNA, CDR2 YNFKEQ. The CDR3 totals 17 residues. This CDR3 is CASSLRGGPQGTYEQYF. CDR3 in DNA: TGTGCCAGCAGCCTCCGCGGGGGGCCTCAGGGTACCTACGAGCAGTACTTC.

This chain's CDR3 is CAWNRDRAYNEQFF. CDR3 bases: TGTGCCTGGAACAGGGACAGGGCCTACAATGAGCAGTTCTTC. J is TRBJ2-1 and V is TRBV30, with TRBD1 identical over 9 bases. This CDR3 is 14 amino acids long. CDR1 and CDR2 from the germline V gene are GTSNPN and SVGIG (reference sequence). The ends lost 4 bases at V and 2 bases at J; junction bases unmatched: 3. The full variable domain, in which reference TRBV30 and TRBJ2-1 provide the parts outside the CDR3, is SQTIHQWPATLVQPVGSPLSLECTVEGTSNPNLYWYRQAAGRGLQLLFYSVGIGQISSEVPQNLSASRPQDRQFILSSKKLLLSDSGFYLCAWNRDRAYNEQFFGPGTRLTVL.